The 8 T cell receptor beta chains listed next were all sequenced from one sample in a study of blood T cell repertoires in COVID-19. Clones were sequenced by immunoSEQ multiplex PCR, and TCRdb holds only the in-frame ones, with some missing. The sample carries more than 150,000 clones, roughly 80% recorded once. Sequencing was performed on peripheral blood. These receptors originate from a woman between 25 and 40 years old with acute or convalescent COVID-19.

The chain is built from TRBV11-2 and TRBJ2-1; D remains unclear. CDR1 and CDR2 (germline): SGHAT, FQNNGV. The CDR3 spans 15 residues. The ends were cut back, 0 bases at V and 0 bases at J, with 6 bases in the middle. CDR3: CASSLDASSYNEQFF. The DNA of the CDR3 is TGTGCCAGCAGCTTAGACGCGAGCTCCTACAATGAGCAGTTCTTC.

The chain employs TRBV7-6 and TRBJ1-2, with 9 bases lining up with TRBD1. The germline CDR1 and CDR2 sequences are SGHVS and FNYEAQ. CDR3 size: 17 residues. The ends lost 2 bases at V and 4 bases at J; junction bases unmatched: 11. CDR3 loop: CASSLPPGQGFGYGYTF. CDR3 in DNA: TGTGCCAGCAGCTTACCCCCGGGACAGGGATTTGGCTATGGCTACACCTTC.

V is TRBV7-2 and J is TRBJ2-6; D is unresolved. Germline CDR1 is SGHTA and CDR2 is FQGNSA. This CDR3 comprises 17 residues. The V gene lost 6 bases and the J gene lost 0 bases, with 15 bases spanning the gap. CDR3 nucleotide sequence: TGTGCCAGCAGTCCTGGGCGTGCAGTCTCTGGGGCCAACGTCCTGACTTTC. Translation: CASSPGRAVSGANVLTF. The whole variable domain, remainder taken from reference TRBV7-2 and TRBJ2-6, is GAGVSQSPSNKVTEKGKDVELRCDPISGHTALYWYRQSLGQGLEFLIYFQGNSAPDKSGLPSDRFSAERTGGSVSTLTIQRTQQEDSAVYLCASSPGRAVSGANVLTFGAGSRLTVL.

The chain couples TRBV28 to TRBJ1-6; the D gene is possibly TRBD1 (5 bases). Germline CDR1 is MDHEN and CDR2 is SYDVKM. The CDR3 is 15 amino acids. Trimming removed 7 bases from V and 6 bases from J, with 16 bases in between. The CDR3 sequence is CASIKAGRINSPLHF. The CDR3 DNA reads TGTGCCAGCATTAAGGCGGGACGGATTAATTCACCCCTCCACTTT.

The V and J genes are TRBV5-1 and TRBJ2-5; D may be TRBD2 (6 bases). The V and J ends lost 4 bases and 3 bases respectively, with 19 bases between them. The CDR3 totals 16 residues. Germline-derived CDR1 and CDR2 are SGHRS and YFSETQ. The CDR3 loop reads CASSTSGEWVKETQYF. The DNA of the CDR3 is TGCGCCAGCAGCACTTCGGGGGAGTGGGTTAAAGAGACCCAGTACTTC.

In its sample, this clone was seen a few times. This chain joins TRBV30 and TRBJ1-2, with TRBD1 matching 7 bases. V gave up 1 base and J gave up 6 bases; unmatched junction bases: 5. The CDR3 is made up of 13 amino acids. Germline CDR1 GTSNPN, CDR2 SVGIG (reference sequence). The CDR3 spells CAWSGRTGDGYTF. CDR3 nucleotides: TGTGCCTGGAGTGGGAGAACAGGGGATGGCTACACCTTC.

J is TRBJ2-3 and V is TRBV5-8; D remains ambiguous. Germline values: CDR1 SGHTS, CDR2 YDEGEE. V dropped 2 bases and J dropped 0 bases, with 4 bases sitting between them. This CDR3 comprises 13 residues. The CDR3 protein is CASSFPSTDTQYF. In nucleotides, the CDR3 is TGTGCCAGCAGCTTCCCTAGCACAGATACGCAGTATTTT.

V gene TRBV6-5 combines with J gene TRBJ1-2, with D perhaps matching TRBD1 (5 bases). This CDR3 contains 13 residues. Germline V gene lookup returns CDR1 MNHEY and CDR2 SVGAGI. V was pared by 6 bases and J by 2 bases, with 10 bases between. CDR3 in DNA: TGTGCCAGCAGATATCGACAGAACTATGGCTACACCTTC. Encoded protein: CASRYRQNYGYTF.